The present T cell receptor (beta chain) was sequenced within a study of monozygotic twins with inflammatory bowel disease. TCRdb processed the 5' RACE reads again and assigns one entry to each CDR3 protein, with no DNA. The specimen's table records 300,000 to 450,000 distinct CDR3 sequences. CDR3 length: 15 residues. Germline lookup yields CDR1 SSHAT and CDR2 FNYEAQ (reference sequence). Material for sequencing was blood. This receptor was obtained from a human donor with ulcerative colitis or Crohn's disease, or a healthy co-twin of an affected twin (not recorded which). The rearrangement uses TRBV7-7 and TRBJ2-2; TCRdb reports TRBD1, a call that lacks DNA to check it against. The chain's CDR3 is CASSGGDRGTGELFF.